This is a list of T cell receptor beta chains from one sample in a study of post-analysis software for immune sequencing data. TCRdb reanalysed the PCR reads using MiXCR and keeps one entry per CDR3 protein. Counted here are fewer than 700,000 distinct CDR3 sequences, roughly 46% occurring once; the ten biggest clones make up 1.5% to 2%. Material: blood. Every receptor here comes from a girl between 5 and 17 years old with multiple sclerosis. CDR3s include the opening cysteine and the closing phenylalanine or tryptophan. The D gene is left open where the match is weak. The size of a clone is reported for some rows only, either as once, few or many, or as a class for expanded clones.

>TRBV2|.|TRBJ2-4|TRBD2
TGTGCCAGCGGTACTAGCGGGGGAGCCAAAAACATTCAGTACTTC
CASGTSGGAKNIQYF
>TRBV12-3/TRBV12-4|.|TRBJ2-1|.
TGTGCCAGCAGGTTAGCACAGTACAATGAGCAGTTCTTC
CASRLAQYNEQFF
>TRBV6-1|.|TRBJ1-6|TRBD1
TGTGCCAGCACCGAATGGACAGGACGTAATTCACCCCTCCACTTT
CASTEWTGRNSPLHF
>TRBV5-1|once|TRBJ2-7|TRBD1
TGCGCCAGCAGCTTGGTGGGGGACAGGGGACACGAGCAGTACTTC
CASSLVGDRGHEQYF
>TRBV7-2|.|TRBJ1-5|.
TGTGCCAGCAGCTTAGGGGGCGCCAATAGCAATCAGCCCCAGCATTTT
CASSLGGANSNQPQHF
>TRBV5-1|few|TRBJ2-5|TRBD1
TGCGCCAGCAGCCAGGGACAGGCCATCCAAGAGACCCAGTACTTC
CASSQGQAIQETQYF
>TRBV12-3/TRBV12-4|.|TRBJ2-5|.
TGTGCCAGCGCCTTCGCGGAGACCCAGTACTTC
CASAFAETQYF
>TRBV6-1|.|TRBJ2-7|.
TGTGCCAGCAGCGTAGCGGTAACGACTCCCTACGAGCAGTACTTC
CASSVAVTTPYEQYF
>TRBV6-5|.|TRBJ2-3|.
TGTGCCAGCAGATACGAACTAGCAACTACGCAGTATTTT
CASRYELATTQYF
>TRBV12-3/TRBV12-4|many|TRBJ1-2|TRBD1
TGTGCCAGCAGCTCACGGACAGGGGACTATGGCTACACCTTC
CASSSRTGDYGYTF
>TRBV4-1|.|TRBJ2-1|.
TGCGCCAGCAGCCAAGCGGGGGTCTACAATGAGCAGTTCTTC
CASSQAGVYNEQFF
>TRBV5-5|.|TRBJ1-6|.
TGTGCCAGCAGCTTGGCCCGGGAAGGCGGGAACTCCTATAATTCACCCCTCCACTTT
CASSLAREGGNSYNSPLHF
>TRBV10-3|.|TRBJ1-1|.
TGTGCCATCCGGCTCTCGTTGGGTGTGAACACTGAAGCTTTCTTT
CAIRLSLGVNTEAFF
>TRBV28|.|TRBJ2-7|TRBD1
TGTGCCAGCAGCTACCAGGGACAGGGAATTCTTACCCACGAGCAGTACTTC
CASSYQGQGILTHEQYF
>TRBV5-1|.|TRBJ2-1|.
TGCGCCAGCACGATTAGCCCGTCGCACAATAAGCAGTTCTTC
CASTISPSHNKQFF
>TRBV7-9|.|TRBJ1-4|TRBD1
TGTGCCAGCAGCTTACCCGTTGGGACAGGGGTCTTTGCAGCTAATGAAAAACTGTTTTTT
CASSLPVGTGVFAANEKLFF
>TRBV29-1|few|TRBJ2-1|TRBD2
TGCAGCGTTGAAGATGCGAGGCTAGCGGGGGGCAGCTCCTACAATGAGCAGTTCTTC
CSVEDARLAGGSSYNEQFF
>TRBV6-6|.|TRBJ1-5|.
TGTGCCAGCAGTTACTCCCTCCTTACTTTTGAGCATTTT
CASSYSLLTFEHF